The 32 T cell receptor beta chains below were found in one sample sequenced in a study of T-cell reconstitution after alpha-beta-depleted transplantation in children. During its preparation, the TCRbeta library received unique molecular identifiers. TCRdb re-called the PCR reads with MiXCR, one entry per CDR3 protein. This table holds about 500,000 distinct CDR3 sequences, over 10% found once. The sample here was PBMCs, mostly from graft donor cells, taken 180 days after TCRalphabeta/CD19-depleted stem cell transplant. The source of these receptors is a female patient aged 2 to 10 who had a stem cell transplant for aplastic anemia, so the T cells may come from the graft donor.

This chain uses TRBV20-1 with TRBJ2-2, with 7 positions matching TRBD1. Germline-derived CDR1 and CDR2 are DFQATT and SNEGSKA (reference sequence). The CDR3 covers 16 residues. J gave up 4 bases and V 0 bases, and 8 bases lay outside the gene matches. The CDR3 here is CSARDVRQGVTGELFF. Written as DNA, the CDR3 is TGCAGTGCTAGAGATGTAAGGCAGGGGGTCACCGGGGAGCTGTTTTTT.

The genes are TRBV30 and TRBJ2-4, with D unclear. V lost 8 bases and J 0 bases, leaving 11 bases between the germline ends. From germline, CDR1 is GTSNPN and CDR2 SVGIG (reference sequence). This CDR3 is 13 amino acids long. In DNA, the CDR3 is TGTGCCAGTCGGCAGTTAGCCAAAAACATTCAGTACTTC. It is translated as CASRQLAKNIQYF.

At least ten counts were recorded for this clonotype. CDR3: CASSLVPGQYEQYF. Written as DNA, the CDR3 is TGCGCCAGCAGCTTGGTTCCGGGGCAGTACGAGCAGTACTTC. The chain combines TRBV5-1 with TRBJ2-7; the D call may be TRBD1 or TRBD2 (5 bases each). This CDR3 comprises 14 residues. Germline CDR1 SGHRS, CDR2 YFSETQ. The V end lost 0 bases, the J end lost 4 bases, and 11 bases lay between the germline ends.

The sample holds many counts of this clonotype. The CDR3 region has the DNA TGCGCCAGCAGCACTGGACCCACAGATACGCAGTATTTT. This translates into CASSTGPTDTQYF. This chain uses TRBV5-1 with TRBJ2-3; no reliable D call. The length of the CDR3 is 13 residues. Trimming stripped 4 bases from V and 2 bases from J, with 8 bases between. From germline, CDR1 is SGHRS and CDR2 YFSETQ.

The rearrangement links TRBV30 to TRBJ2-3, with 8 bases fitting TRBD2. With V trimmed by 1 base and J by 5 bases, 5 bases remained unmatched. This CDR3 has 14 residues. Germline lookup yields CDR1 GTSNPN and CDR2 SVGIG (reference sequence). The CDR3 bases are TGTGCCTGGAGTGGGGGACTAGGCCGAGATACGCAGTATTTT. It specifies CAWSGGLGRDTQYF.

A few counts support this clonotype. The chain combines TRBV20-1 with TRBJ1-1; no firm D call. V was clipped by 3 bases and J by 11 bases, with 13 bases between them. The length of the CDR3 is 11 residues. Germline V gene lookup returns CDR1 DFQATT and CDR2 SNEGSKA (reference sequence). CDR3: CSASSPYSAFF. CDR3 DNA sequence: TGCAGTGCTAGTAGTCCCTATAGCGCTTTCTTT.

This clonotype was counted only a few times. Written as DNA, the CDR3 is TGTGCGGCAGGAGGGACTAGCTGGACAGAGAGGGTCCAAGAGACCCAGTACTTC. Amino acids: CAAGGTSWTERVQETQYF. The chain is built from TRBV11-1 and TRBJ2-5; 9 nucleotides match TRBD2. Per germline, CDR1 SGHAT and CDR2 FQDESV (reference sequence). The length of the CDR3 is 18 residues.

This rearrangement joins TRBV5-1 to TRBJ2-2; tentative D call: TRBD2 (5 bases). The V end was cut by 3 bases, the J end by 4 bases, with 10 bases between. Germline loops: CDR1 SGHRS, CDR2 YFSETQ. There are 14 residues in the CDR3. The CDR3 DNA follows: TGCGCCAGCAGCTCTGAGCGGCCCACCGGGGAGCTGTTTTTT. It specifies CASSSERPTGELFF.

Many counts were recorded for this clonotype. This chain joins TRBV7-8 and TRBJ2-7; TRBD2 matches at 15 bases. The length of the CDR3 is 15 residues. Germline V gene sequence: CDR1 SGHVS, CDR2 FQNEAQ. V lost 5 bases and J lost 2; bases outside the gene matches: 1. The CDR3 DNA sequence: TGTGCCAGCAGCGGACTAGCGGGAGGGCCCTACGAGCAGTACGTC. It yields the protein CASSGLAGGPYEQYV.

This clonotype has just a few counts. J is TRBJ2-3 and V is TRBV20-1; a possible D gene is TRBD1 (5 bases). The ends were cut back, 1 base at V and 0 bases at J, with 14 bases in the middle. CDR3 length: 16 amino acids. Germline V gene data show CDR1 as DFQATT and CDR2 as SNEGSKA (reference sequence). The CDR3 here is CSARGARADSTDTQYF. The CDR3 region has the DNA TGCAGTGCTAGAGGAGCCAGGGCTGACAGCACAGATACGCAGTATTTT.

This clonotype appeared a few times. V usage is TRBV7-9 and J usage is TRBJ2-2; no clear D. CDR3 length: 16 residues. V lost 3 bases and J lost 1, with 12 bases in between. Germline assignment: CDR1 SEHNR and CDR2 FQNEAQ (reference sequence). This CDR3 is CASSFRRSQNTGELFF. The CDR3 DNA follows: TGTGCCAGCAGCTTTCGGCGGAGTCAGAACACCGGGGAGCTGTTTTTT.

This clonotype was seen a handful of times. The V call is TRBV27, the J call TRBJ2-7, with 8 bases aligning to TRBD2. The trim removed 6 bases at V and 2 bases at J, leaving 9 bases unmatched. Per germline, CDR1 MNHEY and CDR2 SMNVEV (reference sequence). This CDR3 spans 15 amino acids. The CDR3 sequence: CASSLPLAAPYEQYF. CDR3 DNA: TGTGCCAGCAGCTTACCACTAGCGGCCCCCTACGAGCAGTACTTC.

This clonotype was recorded at least ten times. The chain employs TRBV28 and TRBJ2-2; no clear D gene. Germline-derived CDR1 and CDR2 are MDHEN and SYDVKM. The CDR3 is 15 residues long. V was shortened by 5 bases and J by 5 bases, with 15 bases between the two germline ends. The CDR3 sequence is CASSEASGGTGELFF. The CDR3 DNA reads TGTGCCAGCAGTGAGGCGTCAGGCGGTACCGGGGAGCTGTTTTTT.

This clonotype was found a few times. The rearrangement links TRBV6-5 to TRBJ1-4; perhaps TRBD1 as D (5 bases). Germline V gives CDR1 MNHEY, CDR2 SVGAGI. V was trimmed by 2 bases and J by 8 bases, leaving 15 bases between them. This CDR3 is 15 amino acids long. DNA of the CDR3: TGTGCCAGCAGTTACAATCCGTCAGGGAGCGAAAAACTGTTTTTT. Its protein is CASSYNPSGSEKLFF.

The rearrangement joins TRBV5-1 to TRBJ1-4, with a weak D call TRBD1 (6 bases). Trimming removed 7 bases from V and 8 bases from J, with 18 bases in between. This CDR3 has 14 amino acids. Germline V gene sequence: CDR1 SGHRS, CDR2 YFSETQ. CDR3 region: CASRLEGEREKLFF. For the CDR3, the DNA is TGCGCCAGCCGCCTGGAGGGGGAAAGGGAAAAACTGTTTTTT.

Concerning this clonotype: The junction differs from germline at one of its ends, possibly a read error. This chain joins TRBV5-6 and TRBJ2-1, with D perhaps being TRBD1 or TRBD2 (6 bases each). This CDR3 comprises 15 residues. Germline V gene lookup returns CDR1 SGHDT and CDR2 YYEEEE. This CDR3 is CASSLVGGGDNERFF. CDR3 sequence (DNA): TGTGCCAGCAGCTTGGTTGGAGGGGGTGACAATGAGCGGTTCTTC. The full variable domain, rest sourced from reference TRBV5-6 and TRBJ2-1, is DAGVTQSPTHLIKTRGQQVTLRCSPKSGHDTVSWYQQALGQGPQFIFQYYEEEERQRGNFPDRFSGHQFPNYSSELNVNALLLGDSALYLCASSLVGGGDNERFFGPGTRLTVL.

In its sample, this clonotype was seen many times. This sequence joins TRBV5-1 and TRBJ2-1, with 11 nucleotides matching TRBD2. The junction had 14 bases not matched to a gene; V was cut back by 5 bases and J by 4 bases. The length of the CDR3 is 18 residues. Per germline, CDR1 SGHRS and CDR2 YFSETQ. CDR3 nucleotides: TGCGCCAGCAGTTCAAGGGGGCCGAGACTAGCGGGGTACAATGAGCAGTTCTTC. This sequence encodes CASSSRGPRLAGYNEQFF.

The chain carries TRBV12-3 or TRBV12-4 and TRBJ2-7; D might be TRBD1 (6 bases). The CDR3 has 13 residues. Trimming shortened V by 5 bases and J by 2 bases, and 10 bases separated the two germline ends. DNA for the CDR3: TGTGCCAGCAGTCGCACAGGGACCTACGAGCAGTACTTC. Translation: CASSRTGTYEQYF.

This clonotype was counted between two and nine times. V and J are TRBV29-1 and TRBJ2-3, with 8 bases aligning to TRBD2. J gave up 0 bases and V 4 bases, and 15 bases lay outside the gene matches. This CDR3 has 18 amino acids. The germline V gene encodes CDR1 SQVTM and CDR2 ANQGSEA. The CDR3 protein is CSVASLAGRRTSTDTQYF. As DNA, the CDR3 is TGCAGCGTTGCGTCATTAGCGGGGAGAAGAACTAGCACAGATACGCAGTATTTT.

There are many counts of this clonotype. This chain connects TRBV7-8 to TRBJ2-2, with D unresolved. V was pared by 5 bases and J by 6 bases, with 16 bases between. This CDR3 region has 15 residues. The germline CDR1 and CDR2 sequences are SGHVS and FQNEAQ. As DNA, the CDR3 is TGTGCCAGCAGCCGATCGACTCTAGGCGCCGGGGAGCTGTTTTTT. This sequence encodes CASSRSTLGAGELFF. The full variable domain, rest sourced from reference TRBV7-8 and TRBJ2-2, is GAGVSQSPRYKVAKRGQDVALRCDPISGHVSLFWYQQALGQGPEFLTYFQNEAQLDKSGLPSDRFFAERPEGSVSTLKIQRTQQEDSAVYLCASSRSTLGAGELFFGEGSRLTVL.

The rearrangement links TRBV7-6 to TRBJ2-1; D tentatively fits TRBD1 or TRBD2 (5 bases each). This CDR3 region has 16 residues. CDR1 is SGHVS and CDR2 is FNYEAQ in the germline V gene. V was shortened by 5 bases and J by 5 bases, with 19 bases between the two germline ends. The CDR3 DNA follows: TGTGCCAGCAGCCGGAGGACGGCCGCCAGGGACAATGAGCAGTTCTTC. This translates into CASSRRTAARDNEQFF.

This clonotype was recorded many times. The gene calls are TRBV7-9 and TRBJ2-2; no firm D call. Between the trimmed V and J ends, which lost 1 base and 5 bases, there was a span of 11 bases. Germline assignment: CDR1 SEHNR and CDR2 FQNEAQ (reference sequence). The CDR3 runs 15 residues. The CDR3 reads CASSLVMRETGELFF. The CDR3 nucleotides read TGTGCCAGCAGCTTAGTGATGAGAGAAACCGGGGAGCTGTTTTTT.

This clonotype was observed a few times. The rearrangement links TRBV6-2 or TRBV6-3 to TRBJ2-3, with 7 bases fitting TRBD2. Germline CDR1 MNHEY, CDR2 SVGEGT. This CDR3 has 17 amino acids. V lost 2 bases, J lost 6 bases, and 14 bases stayed unmatched. The CDR3 DNA follows: TGTGCCAGCAGTTACCTCCCCCCGGGACTACGAAGTGATACGCAGTATTTT. This translates into CASSYLPPGLRSDTQYF.

The J gene is TRBJ2-7, the V gene TRBV7-2; D gene uncertain. Trimming took off 1 base at V and 9 bases at J, with 19 bases between the two ends. The CDR3 is made up of 15 amino acids. The germline gives CDR1 SGHTA, CDR2 FQGNSA. The CDR3 DNA follows: TGTGCCAGCAGCTTAGACAGCAGTAACCGGAGTGGGCAGTACTTC. This codes for CASSLDSSNRSGQYF.

This clonotype came up a few times. The rearrangement uses TRBV7-9 and TRBJ2-1, with D hard to call. Trimming stripped 2 bases from V and 8 bases from J, with 10 bases between. CDR3 length equals 13 residues. Germline lookup yields CDR1 SEHNR and CDR2 FQNEAQ (reference sequence). Here the CDR3 DNA reads TGTGCCAGCAGCTTAATAACCCTAGATGAGCAGTTCTTC. Its protein product is CASSLITLDEQFF.

The chain joins TRBV7-9 to TRBJ1-5, with D tentatively TRBD1 (5 bases). Germline-derived CDR1 and CDR2 are SEHNR and FQNEAQ (reference sequence). The CDR3 sequence is 14 residues long. V was pared by 0 bases and J by 7 bases, with 10 bases between. CDR3 in DNA: TGTGCCAGCAGCTTAGCGGGAGGGGAGCAGCCCCAGCATTTT. Protein sequence: CASSLAGGEQPQHF.

This clonotype was picked up a small number of times. The rearrangement uses TRBV10-2 and TRBJ2-1, with 8 bases matching TRBD2. The germline CDR1 and CDR2 sequences are WSHSY and SAAADI. The CDR3 loop spans 14 amino acids. V trimming: 6 bases; J trimming: 4 bases; junction bases outside the gene matches: 5. The CDR3 is CASRVSGDYNEQFF. Written as DNA, the CDR3 is TGCGCCAGCAGGGTTAGCGGGGATTACAATGAGCAGTTCTTC.

This clonotype has more than one count but fewer than ten. J is TRBJ2-2 and V is TRBV18; D call uncertain. Germline V gene lookup returns CDR1 KGHSH and CDR2 LQKENI. V lost 6 bases to trimming and J lost 0 bases, with 11 bases between them. The CDR3 contains 15 residues. The CDR3 DNA is TGTGCCAGCTCCCACAATTCAGCGAACACCGGGGAGCTGTTTTTT. This gives the protein CASSHNSANTGELFF.

This clonotype was seen ten or more times. The J gene is TRBJ2-7, the V gene TRBV5-1, with 15 bases lining up with TRBD2. CDR1 is SGHRS, CDR2 YFSETQ, per germline. Trimming removed 0 bases from V and 2 bases from J; junction bases left unmatched: 3. This CDR3 is built from 17 residues. The CDR3 region has the DNA TGCGCCAGCAGCTTGGAAGGACTAGCGGGAGGGCCCTACGAGCAGTACGTC. Protein: CASSLEGLAGGPYEQYV.

This clonotype was found a few times. The chain joins TRBV6-5 to TRBJ1-2, with a possible D match to TRBD1 (5 bases). The germline gives CDR1 MNHEY, CDR2 SVGAGI. The CDR3 is made up of 12 amino acids. The germline V and J ends were trimmed by 10 bases and 5 bases, with 14 bases remaining between them. CDR3 DNA: TGTGCCATCCACTCCGGGGGGTATGGCTACACCTTC. Its protein is CAIHSGGYGYTF.

This clonotype was seen only a few times. CDR3 amino acids: CASSPRGPDTQYF. The CDR3 DNA is TGTGCCAGCTCACCTCGGGGCCCAGATACGCAGTATTTT. The genes are TRBV18 and TRBJ2-3; D tentatively fits TRBD1 or TRBD2 (5 bases each). Germline lookup yields CDR1 KGHSH and CDR2 LQKENI. CDR3 length equals 13 residues. V shed 3 bases and J shed 4 bases, with 8 bases lying between them.

This clonotype was detected a few times. J is TRBJ1-6 and V is TRBV12-3 or TRBV12-4; D remains ambiguous. V gave up 8 bases and J gave up 6 bases, with 14 bases separating them. The CDR3 has 14 residues. Here the CDR3 reads CASGPAGRNSPLHF. CDR3 coding DNA: TGTGCCAGCGGACCAGCAGGACGTAATTCACCCCTCCACTTT.